This TCR beta chain came from a study of early T cells in non-severe SARS-CoV-2 infection. Study-level background: Chains from this unsorted whole-blood bulk RNA could not be paired. The study's findings and limits: VDJdb matching skewed toward anti-spike CD8 responses, missing private and CD4 specificities.

Comments on this clonotype: Its specificity is not known.

CDR3 length equals 15 residues. The trim removed 5 bases at V and 7 bases at J, leaving 7 bases unmatched. Germline V gives CDR1 SGHTA, CDR2 FQGNSA. Individual cDNA molecules received unique molecular identifiers. TCRdb re-called the 5' RACE reads through MiXCR, storing one row per CDR3 protein. The table lists about 90,000 distinct CDR3 sequences, more than 10% of them singletons. This clonotype originated in an adult who was a healthcare worker with PCR-confirmed SARS-CoV-2 infection or an uninfected control (not recorded which). The chain recombines TRBV7-2 with TRBJ2-7, with 14 positions matching TRBD2. Here the sequenced sample was whole blood, taken at baseline. The CDR3 DNA reads as TGTGCCAGCAGCGGGGGACTAGCGGGGGCGGGTGAGCAGTACTTC. It is translated as CASSGGLAGAGEQYF.